The 5 T cell receptor beta chains below were found in one sample sequenced in a study of blood T cell repertoires in COVID-19. Measured with immunoSEQ multiplex PCR; TCRdb has only the in-frame clones, and not every one. The repertoire holds around 150,000 clones, with 77% as singletons. Material: peripheral blood. The receptors here all came from a man aged 65-85 years with acute or convalescent COVID-19.

The rearrangement joins TRBV9 to TRBJ2-3; 7 bases are shared with TRBD2. V lost 0 bases and J lost 1; bases outside the gene matches: 2. Germline V lookup: CDR1 SGDLS, CDR2 YYNGEE. The CDR3 totals 15 residues. The chain's CDR3 is CASSVGAGGTDTQYF. CDR3 bases: TGTGCCAGCAGCGTAGGTGCGGGGGGCACAGATACGCAGTATTTT.

The gene calls are TRBV24-1 and TRBJ1-1; D remains unclear. The CDR3 length is 13 residues. Looked up from germline, CDR1 is KGHDR and CDR2 is SFDVKD. V was shortened by 4 bases and J by 0 bases, with 5 bases between the two germline ends. CDR3 coding DNA: TGTGCCACCAGTGACGAGATGAACACTGAAGCTTTCTTT. Translating it yields CATSDEMNTEAFF.

The chain combines TRBV12-3 or TRBV12-4 with TRBJ2-7, with D possibly matching TRBD1 (6 bases). V lost 3 bases to trimming and J lost 5 bases, with 8 bases between them. This CDR3 is 12 amino acids long. CDR3: CASSLYRDEQYF. The CDR3 DNA reads TGTGCCAGCAGTTTGTACAGGGACGAGCAGTACTTC.

This clone appeared a few times. V is TRBV7-9 and J is TRBJ1-2; TRBD1 is a possible D gene (6 bases). CDR3 size: 13 residues. The V and J ends lost 6 bases and 5 bases respectively, with 13 bases between them. From germline, CDR1 is SEHNR and CDR2 FQNEAQ (reference sequence). The CDR3 is CASREQGRYGYTF. As DNA, the CDR3 is TGTGCCAGCAGGGAGCAGGGGCGTTATGGCTACACCTTC.

This chain uses TRBV2 with TRBJ1-2, with a possible D match to TRBD1 (5 bases). CDR1 is SNHLY, CDR2 FYNNEI, per germline. The CDR3 runs to 13 residues. Deletions cut 6 bases from V and 4 bases from J, with 12 bases between. The CDR3 DNA follows: TGTGCCAGCAGCCCAGGGAGGGGCTATGGCTACACCTTC. Translated, it gives CASSPGRGYGYTF.